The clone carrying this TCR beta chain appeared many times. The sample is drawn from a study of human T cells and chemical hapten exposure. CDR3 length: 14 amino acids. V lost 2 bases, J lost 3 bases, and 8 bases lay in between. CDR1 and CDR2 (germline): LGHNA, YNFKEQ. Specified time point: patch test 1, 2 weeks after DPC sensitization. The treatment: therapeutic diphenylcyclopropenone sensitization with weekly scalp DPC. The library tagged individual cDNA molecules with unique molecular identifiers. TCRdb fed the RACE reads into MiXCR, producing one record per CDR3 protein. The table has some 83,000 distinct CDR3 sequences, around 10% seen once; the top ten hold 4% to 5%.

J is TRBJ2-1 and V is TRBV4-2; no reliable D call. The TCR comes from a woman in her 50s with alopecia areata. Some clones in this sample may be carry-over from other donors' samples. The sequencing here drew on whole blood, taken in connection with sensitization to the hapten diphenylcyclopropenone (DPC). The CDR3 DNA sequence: TGTGCCAGCAGCCAACGAGTAGGCTACAATGAGCAGTTCTTC. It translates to CASSQRVGYNEQFF.